This T cell receptor (beta chain) was found in a study of cytomegalovirus exposure and HLA in healthy donors. Study findings and constraints: The study assumed roughly uniform donor sequencing depth for presence/absence analyses. Only CMV serostatus was available as immune exposure information.

A few counts support this clone. What it recognizes is unknown. This CDR3 is built from 15 residues. Per germline, CDR1 LNHNV and CDR2 YYDKDF (reference sequence). V was pared by 0 bases and J by 4 bases, with 4 bases of the junction left unmatched. PCR employed 60 Vbeta and 13 Jbeta primers. Data came from immunoSEQ multiplex PCR; TCRdb stores just in-frame clones and leaves some out. Counted here are 200,000 to 250,000 clones, 70% to 80% occurring once; the ten biggest clones make up about 0.23%. Sequenced sample: PBMCs. This chain uses TRBV15 with TRBJ2-5; 8 nucleotides match TRBD2. The receptor was isolated from a girl aged 2 to 9 in good health and CMV-seronegative. CDR3 nucleotide sequence: TGTGCCACCAGCAGAGATAGCGGGGTCGGAGAGACCCAGTACTTC. This gives the protein CATSRDSGVGETQYF. Filled out from reference TRBV15 and TRBJ2-5, the complete variable domain reads DAMVIQNPRYQVTQFGKPVTLSCSQTLNHNVMYWYQQKSSQAPKLLFHYYDKDFNNEADTPDNFQSRRPNTSFCFLDIRSPGLGDTAMYLCATSRDSGVGETQYFGPGTRLLVL.